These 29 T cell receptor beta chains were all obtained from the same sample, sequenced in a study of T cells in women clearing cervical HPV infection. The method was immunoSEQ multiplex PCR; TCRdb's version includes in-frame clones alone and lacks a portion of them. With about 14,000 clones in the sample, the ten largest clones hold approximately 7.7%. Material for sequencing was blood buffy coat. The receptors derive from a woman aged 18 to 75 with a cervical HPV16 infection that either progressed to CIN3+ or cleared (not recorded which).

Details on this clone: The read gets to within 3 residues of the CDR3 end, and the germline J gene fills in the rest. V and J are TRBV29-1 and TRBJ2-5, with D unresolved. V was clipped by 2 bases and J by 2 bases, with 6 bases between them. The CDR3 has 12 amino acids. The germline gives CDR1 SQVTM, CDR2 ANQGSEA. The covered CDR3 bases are TGCAGCGTTGAAATGGCACAAGAGACC. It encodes CSVEMAQET. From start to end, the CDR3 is CSVEMAQETQYF.

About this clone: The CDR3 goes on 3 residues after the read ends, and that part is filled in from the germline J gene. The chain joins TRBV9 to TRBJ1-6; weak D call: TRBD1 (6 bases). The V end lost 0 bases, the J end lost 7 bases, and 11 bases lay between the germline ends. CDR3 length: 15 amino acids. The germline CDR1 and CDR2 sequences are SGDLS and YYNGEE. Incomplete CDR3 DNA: TGTGCCAGCAGCGTAGGTAACAGGGCAAATTCACCC. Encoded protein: CASSVGNRANSP. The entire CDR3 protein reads CASSVGNRANSPLHF.

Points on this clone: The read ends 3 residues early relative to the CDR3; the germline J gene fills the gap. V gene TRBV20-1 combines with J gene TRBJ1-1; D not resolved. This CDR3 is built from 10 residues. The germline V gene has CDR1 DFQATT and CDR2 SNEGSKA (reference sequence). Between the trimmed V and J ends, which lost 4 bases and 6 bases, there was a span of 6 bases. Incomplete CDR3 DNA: TGCAGTGCTATAGTTGCTGAA. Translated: CSAIVAE. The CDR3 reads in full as CSAIVAEAFF.

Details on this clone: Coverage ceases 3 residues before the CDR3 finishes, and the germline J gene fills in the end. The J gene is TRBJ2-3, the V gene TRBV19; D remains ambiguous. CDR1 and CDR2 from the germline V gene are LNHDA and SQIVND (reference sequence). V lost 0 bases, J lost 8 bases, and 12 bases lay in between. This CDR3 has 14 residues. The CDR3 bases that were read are TGTGCCAGTAGTATAGATCAGTTGACGGGTACG. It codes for CASSIDQLTGT. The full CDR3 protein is CASSIDQLTGTQYF.

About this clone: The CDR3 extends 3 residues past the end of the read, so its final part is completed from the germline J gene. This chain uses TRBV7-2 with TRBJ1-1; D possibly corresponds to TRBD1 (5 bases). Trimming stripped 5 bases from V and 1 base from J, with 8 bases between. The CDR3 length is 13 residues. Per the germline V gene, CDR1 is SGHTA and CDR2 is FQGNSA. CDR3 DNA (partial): TGTGCCAGCAGCCAAAGGGGGAACACTGAA. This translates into CASSQRGNTE. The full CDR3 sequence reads CASSQRGNTEAFF.

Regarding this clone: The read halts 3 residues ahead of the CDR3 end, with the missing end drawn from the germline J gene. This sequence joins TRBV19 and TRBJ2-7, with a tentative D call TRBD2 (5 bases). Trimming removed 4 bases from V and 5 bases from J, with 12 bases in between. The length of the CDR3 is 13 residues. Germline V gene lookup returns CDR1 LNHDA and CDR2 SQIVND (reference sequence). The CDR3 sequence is CASSRASGDEQYF. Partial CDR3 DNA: TGTGCCAGTAGTAGAGCATCCGGGGACGAG.

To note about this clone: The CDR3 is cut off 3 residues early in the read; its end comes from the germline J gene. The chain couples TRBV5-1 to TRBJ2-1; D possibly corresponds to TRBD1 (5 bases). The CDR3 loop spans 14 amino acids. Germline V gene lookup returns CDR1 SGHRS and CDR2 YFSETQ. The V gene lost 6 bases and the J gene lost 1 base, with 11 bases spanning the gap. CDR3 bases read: TGCGCCAGCACCCTAGACAGTTCCTACAATGAG. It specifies CASTLDSSYNE. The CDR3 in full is CASTLDSSYNEQFF.

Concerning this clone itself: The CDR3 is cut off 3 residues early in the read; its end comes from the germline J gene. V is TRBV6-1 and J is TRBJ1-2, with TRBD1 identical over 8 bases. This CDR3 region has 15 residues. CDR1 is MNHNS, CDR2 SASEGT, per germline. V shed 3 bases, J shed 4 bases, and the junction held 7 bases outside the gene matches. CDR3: CASSDTGGQFYGYTF. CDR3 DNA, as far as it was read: TGTGCCAGCAGTGATACAGGGGGACAGTTCTATGGC.

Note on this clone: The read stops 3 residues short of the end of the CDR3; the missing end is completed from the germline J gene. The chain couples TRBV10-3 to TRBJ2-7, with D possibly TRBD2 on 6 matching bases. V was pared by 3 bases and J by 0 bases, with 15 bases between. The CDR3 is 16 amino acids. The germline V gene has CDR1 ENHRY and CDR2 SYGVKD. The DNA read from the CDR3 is TGTGCCATCAGTGACGCAAATAGCGGACGCTCCTACGAG. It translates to CAISDANSGRSYE. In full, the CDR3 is CAISDANSGRSYEQYF.

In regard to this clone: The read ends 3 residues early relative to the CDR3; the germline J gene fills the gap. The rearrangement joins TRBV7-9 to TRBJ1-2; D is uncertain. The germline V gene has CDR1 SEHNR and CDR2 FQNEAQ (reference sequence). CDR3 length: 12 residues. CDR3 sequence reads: CASSLEAYGYTF. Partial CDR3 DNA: TGTGCCAGCAGCTTAGAAGCCTACGGG.

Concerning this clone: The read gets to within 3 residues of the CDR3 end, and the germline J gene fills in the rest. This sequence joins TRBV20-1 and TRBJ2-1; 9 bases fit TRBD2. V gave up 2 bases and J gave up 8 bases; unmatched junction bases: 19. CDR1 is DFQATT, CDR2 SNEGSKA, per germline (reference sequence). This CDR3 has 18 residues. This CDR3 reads CSARLPPGLAGSGDEQFF. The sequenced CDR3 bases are TGCAGTGCTAGACTACCTCCGGGCCTAGCGGGGTCTGGGGATGAG.

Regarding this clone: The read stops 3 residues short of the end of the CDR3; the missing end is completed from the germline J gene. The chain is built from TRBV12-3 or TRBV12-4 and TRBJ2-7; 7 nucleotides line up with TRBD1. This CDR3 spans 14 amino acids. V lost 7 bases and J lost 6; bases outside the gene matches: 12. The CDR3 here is CASTEGQFFIEQYF. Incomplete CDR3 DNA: TGTGCCAGCACCGAGGGACAGTTTTTTATCGAG.

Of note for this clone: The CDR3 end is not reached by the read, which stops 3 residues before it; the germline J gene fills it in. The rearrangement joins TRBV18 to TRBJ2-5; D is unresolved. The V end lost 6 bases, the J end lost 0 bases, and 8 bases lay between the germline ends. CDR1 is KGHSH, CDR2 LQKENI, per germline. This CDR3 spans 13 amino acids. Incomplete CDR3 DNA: TGTGCCAGCTCCCTAGTGTACCAAGAGACC. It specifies CASSLVYQET. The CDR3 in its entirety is CASSLVYQETQYF.

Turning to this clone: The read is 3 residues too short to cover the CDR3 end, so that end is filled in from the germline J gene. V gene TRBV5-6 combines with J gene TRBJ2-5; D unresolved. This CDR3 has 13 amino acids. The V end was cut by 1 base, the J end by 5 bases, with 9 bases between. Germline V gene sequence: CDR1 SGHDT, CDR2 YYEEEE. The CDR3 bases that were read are TGTGCCAGCAGCTTGTTAGGGTCGGAGACC. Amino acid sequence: CASSLLGSET. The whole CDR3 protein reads CASSLLGSETQYF.

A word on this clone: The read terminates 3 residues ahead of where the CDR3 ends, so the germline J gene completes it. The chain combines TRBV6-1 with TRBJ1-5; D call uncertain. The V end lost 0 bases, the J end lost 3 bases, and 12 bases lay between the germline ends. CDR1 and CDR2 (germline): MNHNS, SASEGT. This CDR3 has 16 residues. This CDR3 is CASSEANKFPNQPQHF. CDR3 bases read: TGTGCCAGCAGTGAAGCGAACAAATTCCCCAATCAGCCC.

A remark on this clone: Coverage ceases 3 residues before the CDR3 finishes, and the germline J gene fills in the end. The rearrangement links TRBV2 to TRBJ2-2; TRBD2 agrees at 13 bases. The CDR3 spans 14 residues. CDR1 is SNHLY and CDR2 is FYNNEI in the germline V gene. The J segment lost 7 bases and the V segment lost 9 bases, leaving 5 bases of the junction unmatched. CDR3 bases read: TGTGCCAGTGGGACTAGCGGGGTGATCGGGGAG. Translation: CASGTSGVIGE. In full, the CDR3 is CASGTSGVIGELFF. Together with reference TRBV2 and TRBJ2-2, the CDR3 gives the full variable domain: EPEVTQTPSHQVTQMGQEVILRCVPISNHLYFYWYRQILGQKVEFLVSFYNNEISEKSEIFDDQFSVERPDGSNFTLKIRSTKLEDSAMYFCASGTSGVIGELFFGEGSRLTVL.

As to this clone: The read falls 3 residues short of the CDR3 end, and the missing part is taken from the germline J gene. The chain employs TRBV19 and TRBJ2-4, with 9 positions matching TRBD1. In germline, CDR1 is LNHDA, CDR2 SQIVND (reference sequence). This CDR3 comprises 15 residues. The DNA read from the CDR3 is TGTGCCAGTAGTCCTAGCACAGGGGGCTCCCTTCGT. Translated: CASSPSTGGSLR. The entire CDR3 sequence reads CASSPSTGGSLRQYF.

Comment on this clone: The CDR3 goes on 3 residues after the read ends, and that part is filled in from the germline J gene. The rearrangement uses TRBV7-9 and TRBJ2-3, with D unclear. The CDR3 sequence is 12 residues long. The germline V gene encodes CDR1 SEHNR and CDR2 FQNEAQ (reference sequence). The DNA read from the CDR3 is TGTGCCAGCAGCCAGATCCAAGAGACG. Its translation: CASSQIQET. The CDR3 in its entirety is CASSQIQETQYF.

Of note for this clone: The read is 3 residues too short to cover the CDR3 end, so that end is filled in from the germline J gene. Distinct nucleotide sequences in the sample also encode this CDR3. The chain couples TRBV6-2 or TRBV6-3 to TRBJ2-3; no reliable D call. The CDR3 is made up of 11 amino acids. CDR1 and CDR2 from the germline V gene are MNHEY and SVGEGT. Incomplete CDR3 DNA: TGTGCCAGCAGCCCTCAGGAGACG. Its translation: CASSPQET. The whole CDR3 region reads CASSPQETQYF.

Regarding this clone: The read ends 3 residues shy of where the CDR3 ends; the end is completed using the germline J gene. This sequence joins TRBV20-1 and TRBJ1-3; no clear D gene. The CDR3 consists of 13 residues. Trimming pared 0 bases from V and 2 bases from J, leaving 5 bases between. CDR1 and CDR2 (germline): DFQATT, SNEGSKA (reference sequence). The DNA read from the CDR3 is TGCAGTGCTAGAGATTCCGCTGGAAACACC. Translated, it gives CSARDSAGNT. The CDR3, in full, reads CSARDSAGNTIYF.

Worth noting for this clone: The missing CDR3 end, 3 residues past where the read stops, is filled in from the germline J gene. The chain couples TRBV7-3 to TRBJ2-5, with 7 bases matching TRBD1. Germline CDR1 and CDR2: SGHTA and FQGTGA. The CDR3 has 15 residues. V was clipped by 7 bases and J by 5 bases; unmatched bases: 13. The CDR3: CASTPGLTGVETQYF. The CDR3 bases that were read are TGTGCCAGCACCCCCGGGCTTACAGGGGTGGAGACC.

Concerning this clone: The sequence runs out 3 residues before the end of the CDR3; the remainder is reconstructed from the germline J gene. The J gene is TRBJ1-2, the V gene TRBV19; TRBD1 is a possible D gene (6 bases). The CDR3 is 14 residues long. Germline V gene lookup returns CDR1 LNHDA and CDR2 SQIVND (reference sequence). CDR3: CASSNRALTDTYTF. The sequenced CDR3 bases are TGTGCCAGTAGCAACAGGGCCCTCACAGATACC.

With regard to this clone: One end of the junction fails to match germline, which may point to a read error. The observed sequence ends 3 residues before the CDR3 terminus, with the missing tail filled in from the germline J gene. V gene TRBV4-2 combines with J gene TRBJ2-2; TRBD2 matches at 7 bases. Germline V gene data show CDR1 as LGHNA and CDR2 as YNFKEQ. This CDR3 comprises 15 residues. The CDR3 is CASSQERGGGRELFF. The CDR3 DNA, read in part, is TGCGCCAGCAGCCAAGAGCGGGGCGGAGGCCGGGAG.

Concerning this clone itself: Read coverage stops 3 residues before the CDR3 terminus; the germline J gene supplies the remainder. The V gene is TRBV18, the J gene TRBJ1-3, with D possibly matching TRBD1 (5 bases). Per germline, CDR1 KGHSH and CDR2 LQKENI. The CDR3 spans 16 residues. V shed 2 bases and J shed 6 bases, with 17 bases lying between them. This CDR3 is CASSPNTRESANTIYF. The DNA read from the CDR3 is TGTGCCAGCTCACCAAACACCAGGGAATCGGCAAACACC.

CDR3 DNA, as far as it was read: TGTGCCAGCAGACAAGATACCTATGGC. It encodes CASRQDTYG. The entire CDR3 protein is CASRQDTYGYTF. The rearrangement joins TRBV6-2 or TRBV6-3 to TRBJ1-2; D call uncertain. The read falls 3 residues short of the CDR3 end, and the missing part is taken from the germline J gene. CDR3 length equals 12 residues. V lost 6 bases to trimming and J lost 4 bases, with 9 bases between them. CDR1 and CDR2 (germline): MNHEY, SVGEGT.

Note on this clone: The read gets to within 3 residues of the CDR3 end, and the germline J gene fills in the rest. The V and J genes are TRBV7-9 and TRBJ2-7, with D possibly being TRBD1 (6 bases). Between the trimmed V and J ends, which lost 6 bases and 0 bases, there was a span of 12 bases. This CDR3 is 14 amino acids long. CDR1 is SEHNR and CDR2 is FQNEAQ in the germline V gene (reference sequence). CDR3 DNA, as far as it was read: TGTGCCAGCAGTTTGACAGGTCCCTCCTACGAG. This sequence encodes CASSLTGPSYE. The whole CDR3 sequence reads CASSLTGPSYEQYF.

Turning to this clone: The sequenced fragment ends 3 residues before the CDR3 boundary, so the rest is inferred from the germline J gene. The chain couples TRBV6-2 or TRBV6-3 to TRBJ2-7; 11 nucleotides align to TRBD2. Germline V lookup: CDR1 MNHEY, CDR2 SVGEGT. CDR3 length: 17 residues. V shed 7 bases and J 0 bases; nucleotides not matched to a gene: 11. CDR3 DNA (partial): TGTGCCAGCACTACGACTAGCGGGACTCTCTTCTCCTACGAG. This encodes CASTTTSGTLFSYE. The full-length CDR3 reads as CASTTTSGTLFSYEQYF.

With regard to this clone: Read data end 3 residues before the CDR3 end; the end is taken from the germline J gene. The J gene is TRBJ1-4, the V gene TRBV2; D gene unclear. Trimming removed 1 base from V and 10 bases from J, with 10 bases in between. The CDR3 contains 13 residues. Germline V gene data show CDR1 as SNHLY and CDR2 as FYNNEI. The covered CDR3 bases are TGTGCCAGCAGTGAAGAAATTACGGGAAAA. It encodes CASSEEITGK. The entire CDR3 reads CASSEEITGKLFF. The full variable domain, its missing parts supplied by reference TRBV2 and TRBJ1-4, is EPEVTQTPSHQVTQMGQEVILRCVPISNHLYFYWYRQILGQKVEFLVSFYNNEISEKSEIFDDQFSVERPDGSNFTLKIRSTKLEDSAMYFCASSEEITGKLFFGSGTQLSVL.

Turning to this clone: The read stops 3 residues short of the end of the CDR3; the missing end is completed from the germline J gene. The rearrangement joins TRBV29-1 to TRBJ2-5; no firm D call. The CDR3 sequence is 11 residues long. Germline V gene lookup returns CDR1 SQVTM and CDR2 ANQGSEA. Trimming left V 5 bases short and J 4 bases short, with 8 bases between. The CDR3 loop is CSVLIRETQYF. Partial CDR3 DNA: TGCAGCGTTCTTATCAGAGAGACC.